These 32 T cell receptor beta chains came from one sample sequenced in a study of response to subunit inactivated influenza vaccine. TCRdb re-called the RT-PCR reads through MiXCR, storing one row per CDR3 protein. This table has about 300,000 distinct CDR3 sequences, about a fifth appearing once. The sequencing here drew on PBMCs from blood, taken less than 22 months after vaccination. The receptors stem from a man aged 50 to 69 who received an inactivated influenza vaccine.

The chain recombines TRBV6-2 or TRBV6-3 with TRBJ1-1; D gene uncertain. The germline V gene encodes CDR1 MNHEY and CDR2 SVGEGT. The CDR3 totals 12 residues. V lost 2 bases and J lost 6, with 7 bases in between. The CDR3 DNA follows: TGTGCCAGCAGTTACACCCCCGCTGAAGCTTTCTTT. Amino acid sequence: CASSYTPAEAFF.

This clonotype was seen a few times. The chain joins TRBV19 to TRBJ1-4; perhaps TRBD1 as D (6 bases). Trimming stripped 6 bases from V and 11 bases from J, with 16 bases between. Germline V lookup: CDR1 LNHDA, CDR2 SQIVND (reference sequence). The CDR3 extends over 13 amino acids. CDR3 residues: CASRPGGEDKLFF. CDR3 bases: TGTGCCAGTAGGCCGGGGGGCGAGGACAAACTGTTTTTT.

A few counts support this clonotype. The chain joins TRBV7-2 to TRBJ1-2; 9 positions match TRBD1. Germline V gene sequence: CDR1 SGHTA, CDR2 FQGNSA. Germline trimming cut 1 base from V and 8 bases from J; bases unmatched to any gene: 11. This CDR3 contains 16 residues. The CDR3 DNA reads as TGTGCCAGCAGCTTAGACGGACAGGGGTCCGGGAGGGGCTACACCTTC. It encodes CASSLDGQGSGRGYTF.

As regards this clonotype: A much larger clone is a single base away; this may be a read error. The chain couples TRBV7-2 to TRBJ1-2; a weak D match, TRBD1 (6 bases). CDR3 length: 16 residues. CDR1 is SGHTA, CDR2 FQGNSA, per germline. The CDR3 here is CASSLTGGRANYCYTF. The CDR3 DNA sequence: TGTGCCAGCAGCCTAACTGGGGGCAGAGCTAACTATTGCTACACCTTC.

The rearrangement uses TRBV6-1 and TRBJ2-1; D could derive from TRBD1 or TRBD2 (6 bases each). Germline V gives CDR1 MNHNS, CDR2 SASEGT. V was cut by 7 bases and J by 3 bases, with 16 bases left in between. The CDR3 has 15 amino acids. The CDR3 here is CASKSGALLYNEQFF. CDR3 DNA: TGTGCCAGCAAATCGGGGGCACTCCTCTACAATGAGCAGTTCTTC.

The chain carries TRBV20-1 and TRBJ1-3, with 7 bases fitting TRBD1. CDR1 and CDR2 from the germline V gene are DFQATT and SNEGSKA (reference sequence). CDR3 length equals 13 residues. After removal of 6 bases from V and 1 base from J, the junction contained 3 bases not matched to a gene. The CDR3 here is CSAEDRSGNTIYF. The DNA of the CDR3 is TGCAGTGCAGAGGACAGGTCTGGAAACACCATATATTTT.

The chain joins TRBV15 to TRBJ1-6; D gene ambiguous. Germline V gene lookup returns CDR1 LNHNV and CDR2 YYDKDF (reference sequence). V was pared by 6 bases and J by 2 bases, with 11 bases between. The CDR3 spans 15 residues. Here the CDR3 DNA reads TGTGCCACCAGTTCCAGGTTACCCTATAATTCACCCCTCCACTTT. It codes for CATSSRLPYNSPLHF.

This clonotype has ten or more counts. This rearrangement joins TRBV12-3 or TRBV12-4 to TRBJ1-1; D unclear. V was trimmed by 7 bases and J by 1 base, leaving 16 bases between them. CDR3 length: 15 residues. In DNA, the CDR3 is TGTGCCAGCACCCAACGGGTCGGCCCGAACACTGAAGCTTTCTTT. Its protein product is CASTQRVGPNTEAFF.

The J gene is TRBJ2-4, the V gene TRBV29-1; the match to TRBD1 covers 8 bases. Unmatched junction bases numbered 13, after V lost 6 bases and J lost 0 bases. Germline lookup yields CDR1 SQVTM and CDR2 ANQGSEA. CDR3 size: 17 residues. The CDR3 bases are TGCAGCGTCGCAGGGGGCATCGGCTTACTAGCCAAAAACATTCAGTACTTC. It specifies CSVAGGIGLLAKNIQYF.

CDR3 residues: CATSREPGTAYEQYF. The CDR3 DNA follows: TGTGCCACCAGCAGAGAACCAGGGACTGCCTACGAGCAGTACTTC. The chain carries TRBV15 and TRBJ2-7; the D gene is possibly TRBD2 (6 bases). The V end was cut by 0 bases, the J end by 2 bases, with 11 bases between. Germline V lookup: CDR1 LNHNV, CDR2 YYDKDF (reference sequence). The CDR3 loop spans 15 amino acids. Drawing the rest from reference TRBV15 and TRBJ2-7, the complete variable domain is DAMVIQNPRYQVTQFGKPVTLSCSQTLNHNVMYWYQQKSSQAPKLLFHYYDKDFNNEADTPDNFQSRRPNTSFCFLDIRSPGLGDTAMYLCATSREPGTAYEQYFGPGTRLTVT.

This clonotype was counted a few times. The chain is built from TRBV29-1 and TRBJ1-2; no definite D call. Trimming took 5 bases from V and 6 from J, leaving 7 bases between them. The CDR3 sequence is 10 residues long. Germline values: CDR1 SQVTM, CDR2 ANQGSEA. DNA of the CDR3: TGCAGCGTTTGGTGGGATGGCTACACCTTC. Protein: CSVWWDGYTF. Complete variable domain (other parts from reference TRBV29-1 and TRBJ1-2): SAVISQKPSRDICQRGTSLTIQCQVDSQVTMMFWYRQQPGQSLTLIATANQGSEATYESGFVIDKFPISRPNLTFSTLTVSNMSPEDSSIYLCSVWWDGYTFGSGTRLTVV.

The chain joins TRBV11-2 to TRBJ2-5; 7 bases are shared with TRBD2. V lost 1 base and J lost 2; bases outside the gene matches: 7. In germline, CDR1 is SGHAT, CDR2 FQNNGV. This CDR3 region has 16 residues. The CDR3 spells CASSLVASGTQETQYF. The DNA of the CDR3 is TGTGCCAGCAGCTTAGTTGCTAGCGGAACGCAAGAGACCCAGTACTTC.

There are many counts of this clonotype. The gene calls are TRBV28 and TRBJ1-1; D is uncertain. Germline-derived CDR1 and CDR2 are MDHEN and SYDVKM. The V gene lost 3 bases and the J gene lost 8 bases, with 10 bases spanning the gap. This CDR3 comprises 12 residues. The CDR3 DNA follows: TGTGCCAGCAGTTTTCGGGTTTTAGAAGCTTTCTTT. It translates to CASSFRVLEAFF. Variable domain in full (rest from reference TRBV28 and TRBJ1-1): DVKVTQSSRYLVKRTGEKVFLECVQDMDHENMFWYRQDPGLGLRLIYFSYDVKMKEKGDIPEGYSVSREKKERFSLILESASTNQTSMYLCASSFRVLEAFFGQGTRLTVV.

The genes are TRBV28 and TRBJ2-5; 9 bases agree with TRBD1. The germline CDR1 and CDR2 sequences are MDHEN and SYDVKM. This CDR3 is built from 14 residues. With V trimmed by 5 bases and J by 4 bases, 5 bases remained unmatched. This CDR3 reads CASSAHRGRETQYF. CDR3 nucleotide sequence: TGTGCCAGCAGTGCGCACAGGGGGCGAGAGACCCAGTACTTC.

In this sample, this clonotype turned up a few times. The J gene is TRBJ1-1, the V gene TRBV5-1, with D hard to call. Between the trimmed V and J ends, which lost 0 bases and 2 bases, there was a span of 5 bases. Germline CDR1 and CDR2: SGHRS and YFSETQ. CDR3 length: 13 amino acids. DNA for the CDR3: TGCGCCAGCAGCTTGGAAGCCAACACTGAAGCTTTCTTT. It specifies CASSLEANTEAFF.

The sample holds a few counts of this clonotype. This chain joins TRBV2 and TRBJ2-2; D tentatively reads TRBD1 or TRBD2 (6 bases each). The V and J ends lost 4 bases and 5 bases respectively, with 17 bases between them. The CDR3 length is 16 residues. Germline V gene sequence: CDR1 SNHLY, CDR2 FYNNEI. CDR3 in amino acids: CASSVGGLSSTGELFF. The CDR3 nucleotides read TGTGCCAGCAGTGTTGGGGGGCTTTCGAGTACCGGGGAGCTGTTTTTT.

V usage is TRBV20-1 and J usage is TRBJ1-1, with D perhaps matching TRBD1 (5 bases). In germline, CDR1 is DFQATT, CDR2 SNEGSKA (reference sequence). V was cut by 0 bases and J by 1 base, with 9 bases left in between. The CDR3 spans 14 residues. The CDR3 DNA reads as TGCAGTGCTAGAGATCCCAGGGCGAACACTGAAGCTTTCTTT. Translated: CSARDPRANTEAFF.

A few counts support this clonotype. V is TRBV4-2 and J is TRBJ2-5, with 8 nucleotides matching TRBD2. V lost 1 base and J lost 2; bases outside the gene matches: 12. CDR3 length equals 18 residues. Germline V gene data show CDR1 as LGHNA and CDR2 as YNFKEQ. CDR3 sequence (DNA): TGTGCCAGCAGCCAAGGCCGGGGCACTAGCGGACGACAAGAGACCCAGTACTTC. It translates to CASSQGRGTSGRQETQYF.

V usage is TRBV16 and J usage is TRBJ1-1; D is perhaps TRBD1 (6 bases). The CDR3 loop spans 14 amino acids. In germline, CDR1 is KGHSY, CDR2 FQNENV. Between the trimmed V and J ends, which lost 0 bases and 4 bases, there was a span of 9 bases. In DNA, the CDR3 is TGTGCCAGCAGCCAATCCCAGGGGCTCACTGAAGCTTTCTTT. Translated, it gives CASSQSQGLTEAFF.

This clonotype has just a few counts. The chain employs TRBV12-3 or TRBV12-4 and TRBJ2-7, with TRBD1 matching 8 bases. V lost 5 bases to trimming and J lost 3 bases; unmatched junction nucleotides: 0. The CDR3 totals 12 residues. The CDR3 DNA is TGTGCCAGCAGTACAGGGGGCTACGAGCAGTACTTC. This sequence encodes CASSTGGYEQYF.

A few counts support this clonotype. The chain employs TRBV12-2 and TRBJ2-7. TRBV12-2 is a pseudogene locus. The CDR3 runs to 14 residues. CDR3 residues: CASRLVVPSYEQYF. The CDR3 DNA is TGTGCAAGTCGCTTAGTGGTACCATCCTACGAGCAGTACTTC.

Ten or more counts support this clonotype. CDR3 residues: CAWSGTGTAEAFF. The CDR3 DNA reads as TGTGCCTGGAGTGGAACAGGAACCGCTGAAGCTTTCTTT. The V gene is TRBV30, the J gene TRBJ1-1; perhaps TRBD1 as D (5 bases). CDR3 length: 13 residues. The V and J ends lost 1 base and 6 bases respectively, with 12 bases between them. CDR1 and CDR2 from the germline V gene are GTSNPN and SVGIG (reference sequence). The whole variable domain, filled in from reference TRBV30 and TRBJ1-1, reads SQTIHQWPATLVQPVGSPLSLECTVEGTSNPNLYWYRQAAGRGLQLLFYSVGIGQISSEVPQNLSASRPQDRQFILSSKKLLLSDSGFYLCAWSGTGTAEAFFGQGTRLTVV.

The J gene is TRBJ1-1, the V gene TRBV7-2; D gene unclear. The CDR3 runs to 12 residues. V lost 4 bases to trimming and J lost 8 bases, with 11 bases between them. The germline CDR1 and CDR2 sequences are SGHTA and FQGNSA. The CDR3 spells CASSSAGFEAFF. The CDR3 DNA reads as TGTGCCAGCAGCTCGGCCGGATTCGAAGCTTTCTTT.

V is TRBV16 and J is TRBJ1-6, with a tentative D call TRBD1 (5 bases). The CDR3 spans 18 residues. The V gene's germline CDR1 is KGHSY and CDR2 FQNENV. V was pared by 1 base and J by 9 bases, with 22 bases between. The DNA for the CDR3 is TGTGCCAGCAGCCAATTCCGGGGCAGCCCCTTTCCGGGTTCACCCCTCCACTTT. Encoded protein: CASSQFRGSPFPGSPLHF. Together with reference TRBV16 and TRBJ1-6, the CDR3 gives the full variable domain: GEEVAQTPKHLVRGEGQKAKLYCAPIKGHSYVFWYQQVLKNEFKFLISFQNENVFDETGMPKERFSAKCLPNSPCSLEIQATKLEDSAVYFCASSQFRGSPFPGSPLHFGNGTRLTVT.

There are a few counts of this clonotype. This chain connects TRBV29-1 to TRBJ2-6; D not resolved. Trimming left V 5 bases short and J 5 bases short, with 4 bases between. The germline V gene encodes CDR1 SQVTM and CDR2 ANQGSEA. CDR3 length equals 11 residues. For the CDR3, the DNA is TGCAGCGTTAGTTGGGCCAACGTCCTGACTTTC. Translation: CSVSWANVLTF.

This clonotype was picked up a small number of times. V usage is TRBV6-2 or TRBV6-3 and J usage is TRBJ1-1; no firm D call. Germline V CDR1 and CDR2: MNHEY, SVGEGT. The CDR3 is made up of 13 amino acids. Trimming cost V 7 bases and J 7 bases, with 16 bases left between them. The CDR3 bases are TGTGCCAGCACCCAAATGGAGTACCTTGAAGCTTTCTTT. Its protein is CASTQMEYLEAFF.

CDR3: CSASPRYSNQPQHF. CDR3 in DNA: TGCAGTGCTAGTCCACGGTATAGCAATCAGCCCCAGCATTTT. The genes are TRBV20-1 and TRBJ1-5; D uncertain. The CDR3 runs 14 residues. Germline V CDR1 and CDR2: DFQATT, SNEGSKA (reference sequence). The V and J ends lost 3 bases and 0 bases respectively, with 9 bases between them.

This clonotype appeared many times. This chain connects TRBV7-9 to TRBJ1-2; tentatively, D is TRBD1 (5 bases). Looked up from germline, CDR1 is SEHNR and CDR2 is FQNEAQ (reference sequence). This CDR3 has 13 amino acids. Trimming left V 3 bases short and J 1 base short, with 6 bases between. Here the CDR3 reads CASSFDSNYGYTF. DNA for the CDR3: TGTGCCAGCAGCTTCGACAGTAACTATGGCTACACCTTC.

This clonotype occurred a few times. The chain uses TRBV5-1 and TRBJ2-5; 10 bases map to TRBD1. The CDR3 spans 14 residues. The V segment lost 5 bases and the J segment 4 bases; nucleotides outside the gene matches: 5. Germline V lookup: CDR1 SGHRS, CDR2 YFSETQ. Here the CDR3 DNA reads TGCGCCAGCAGTCAGACAGGGGGCTCAGAGACCCAGTACTTC. Translation gives CASSQTGGSETQYF.

The chain combines TRBV6-2 or TRBV6-3 with TRBJ2-7, with D possibly being TRBD1 (6 bases). The CDR3 length is 15 residues. V was shortened by 2 bases and J by 1 base, with 12 bases between the two germline ends. Per the germline V gene, CDR1 is MNHEY and CDR2 is SVGEGT. CDR3 in DNA: TGTGCCAGCAGTTACGCATGGACAGAGTCCTACGAGCAGTACTTC. Protein product: CASSYAWTESYEQYF.

This clonotype was detected only once. The chain recombines TRBV25-1 with TRBJ2-1, with a tentative D call TRBD2 (6 bases). V lost 5 bases to trimming and J lost 9 bases, with 20 bases between them. This CDR3 region has 15 residues. Germline lookup yields CDR1 MGHDK and CDR2 SYGVNS. The CDR3 here is CASSQAGGWASEQFF. The DNA for the CDR3 is TGTGCCAGCAGTCAAGCGGGCGGATGGGCATCTGAGCAGTTCTTC.

This clonotype appeared a few times. The rearrangement links TRBV29-1 to TRBJ2-5, with 7 bases lining up with TRBD1. The CDR3 totals 14 residues. Trimming removed 2 bases from V and 5 bases from J; junction bases left unmatched: 8. Germline V gene lookup returns CDR1 SQVTM and CDR2 ANQGSEA. The CDR3 nucleotides read TGCAGCGTTGAAAAGGGGGCTCGGTTTGAGACCCAGTACTTC. Its protein product is CSVEKGARFETQYF.